The 26 T cell receptor beta chains in this list originate from one sample, sequenced in a study of blood T cell repertoires in COVID-19. TCRdb keeps only in-frame clones here, not all; method: immunoSEQ multiplex PCR. The top ten clones hold 1.4% of a sample with 410,000 or so clones, around 86% of them seen once. The sequenced material came from peripheral blood. These receptors came from a young woman with active or convalescent COVID-19.

V gene TRBV7-8 combines with J gene TRBJ2-1, with D perhaps TRBD2 (5 bases). The V end lost 5 bases, the J end lost 2 bases, and 13 bases lay between the germline ends. Germline assignment: CDR1 SGHVS and CDR2 FQNEAQ. The CDR3 is 15 residues long. The CDR3 loop reads CASSPQRAPYNEQFF. The CDR3 nucleotides are TGTGCCAGCAGCCCCCAGAGGGCCCCCTACAATGAGCAGTTCTTC.

The J gene is TRBJ2-7, the V gene TRBV28, with D perhaps matching TRBD2 (5 bases). The CDR3 runs to 14 residues. CDR1 and CDR2 from the germline V gene are MDHEN and SYDVKM. V was cut by 6 bases and J by 0 bases, with 12 bases left in between. CDR3 amino acids: CASSLSVVSYEQYF. The CDR3 nucleotides read TGTGCCAGCAGCCTTAGCGTGGTCTCCTACGAGCAGTACTTC.

As regards this clone: One end of the junction varies from germline; a read error may be responsible. The chain combines TRBV2 with TRBJ1-2; D is uncertain. The CDR3 contains 10 residues. Looked up from germline, CDR1 is SNHLY and CDR2 is FYNNEI. CDR3 coding DNA: TGTGCCAGCAGTTACGATCCGGAGGTGTTC. Amino acid sequence: CASSYDPEVF.

The V gene is TRBV6-5, the J gene TRBJ1-2; tentative D call: TRBD1 (6 bases). Trimming removed 0 bases at V and 0 bases at J, with 11 bases between. Germline CDR1 and CDR2: MNHEY and SVGAGI. CDR3 size: 16 residues. The CDR3 nucleotides read TGTGCCAGCAGTTACTCACCCAGGGGAGCTAACTATGGCTACACCTTC. Its protein product is CASSYSPRGANYGYTF.

The chain has TRBV7-9 and TRBJ2-1; no definite D call. The CDR3 contains 14 residues. Between the trimmed V and J ends, which lost 5 bases and 7 bases, there was a span of 15 bases. Germline values: CDR1 SEHNR, CDR2 FQNEAQ (reference sequence). CDR3 sequence: CASSPDVEVNEQFF. The CDR3 DNA follows: TGTGCCAGCAGCCCCGATGTCGAGGTGAATGAGCAGTTCTTC. The full variable domain, in which reference TRBV7-9 and TRBJ2-1 provide the parts outside the CDR3, is DTGVSQNPRHKITKRGQNVTFRCDPISEHNRLYWYRQTLGQGPEFLTYFQNEAQLEKSRLLSDRFSAERPKGSFSTLEIQRTEQGDSAMYLCASSPDVEVNEQFFGPGTRLTVL.

CDR3 residues: CASSVKVRGQETQYF. CDR3 nucleotide sequence: TGTGCCAGCAGTGTGAAGGTGCGGGGGCAAGAGACCCAGTACTTC. The rearrangement links TRBV2 to TRBJ2-5; 7 bases are shared with TRBD2. With 4 bases clipped from V and 2 bases from J, the junction kept 7 bases outside the gene matches. From germline, CDR1 is SNHLY and CDR2 FYNNEI. The CDR3 runs to 15 residues.

This sequence joins TRBV5-6 and TRBJ1-2; 7 nucleotides line up with TRBD1. V gave up 4 bases and J gave up 5 bases; unmatched junction bases: 8. Germline assignment: CDR1 SGHDT and CDR2 YYEEEE. The CDR3 consists of 14 residues. CDR3 DNA sequence: TGTGCCAGCAGCATTAACGACAGGGCGTATGGCTACACCTTC. It codes for CASSINDRAYGYTF.

The chain joins TRBV5-1 to TRBJ1-1; 7 bases are a match to TRBD1. The CDR3 has 15 residues. CDR1 and CDR2 (germline): SGHRS, YFSETQ. The junction had 8 bases not matched to a gene; V was cut back by 3 bases and J by 3 bases. The DNA of the CDR3 is TGCGCCAGCAGCTGGGAGACAGGGTTTGACACTGAAGCTTTCTTT. It yields the protein CASSWETGFDTEAFF.

With respect to this clone: Within the sample, other DNA sequences also encode this same CDR3. This rearrangement joins TRBV29-1 to TRBJ1-5, with TRBD1 matching over 7 bases. This CDR3 has 14 residues. With 5 bases clipped from V and 0 bases from J, the junction kept 4 bases outside the gene matches. The germline V gene has CDR1 SQVTM and CDR2 ANQGSEA. The DNA for the CDR3 is TGCAGCGTTAGACAGGGTGGTAGCAATCAGCCCCAGCATTTT. Its protein is CSVRQGGSNQPQHF.

The V and J genes are TRBV27 and TRBJ1-2, with D unclear. Trimming stripped 2 bases from V and 8 bases from J, with 12 bases between. Germline CDR1 is MNHEY and CDR2 is SMNVEV (reference sequence). The CDR3 has 13 residues. The CDR3 DNA follows: TGTGCCAGCAGTTTAGGAGGGTTGGGGGGCTACACCTTC. It encodes CASSLGGLGGYTF.

This chain links TRBV10-2 with TRBJ2-7; D ambiguous. With 0 bases removed from V and 7 bases from J, the gap between germline ends came to 4 bases. The CDR3 covers 11 residues. CDR1 is WSHSY and CDR2 is SAAADI in the germline V gene. The DNA of the CDR3 is TGCGCCAGCAGTGAGTCGAGAGAGCAGTACTTC. Translating it yields CASSESREQYF.

This clone was seen more than once but under ten times. The V gene is TRBV3-1 (or the pseudogene TRBV3-2), the J gene TRBJ1-2, with 7 positions matching TRBD1. The germline CDR1 and CDR2 sequences are LGHDT and YNNKEL (reference sequence). CDR3 size: 14 residues. V lost 0 bases to trimming and J lost 6 bases; unmatched junction nucleotides: 4. The CDR3 is CASSQDSRGHGYTF. The CDR3 nucleotides are TGTGCCAGCAGCCAAGATTCTAGGGGGCATGGCTACACCTTC.

In this sample, this clone turned up once. This chain joins TRBV6-5 and TRBJ1-2; tentative D call: TRBD1 (5 bases). This CDR3 has 13 residues. The ends were cut back, 6 bases at V and 3 bases at J, with 11 bases in the middle. The germline CDR1 and CDR2 sequences are MNHEY and SVGAGI. CDR3 in DNA: TGTGCCAGCAGCTCCGGGACTGACTATGGCTACACCTTC. Protein sequence: CASSSGTDYGYTF.

The chain combines TRBV4-1 with TRBJ1-1, with D possibly matching TRBD1 (6 bases). Looked up from germline, CDR1 is MGHRA and CDR2 is YSYEKL. Trimming took 8 bases from V and 0 from J, leaving 16 bases between them. CDR3 length equals 15 residues. CDR3 coding DNA: TGCGCCAGCCTCCAGGACAGCGGAATGAACACTGAAGCTTTCTTT. This codes for CASLQDSGMNTEAFF.

The rearrangement links TRBV11-3 to TRBJ2-7, with TRBD1 identical over 7 bases. The CDR3 is 13 amino acids. The ends lost 5 bases at V and 2 bases at J; junction bases unmatched: 3. From germline, CDR1 is SGHNT and CDR2 YENEEA. DNA for the CDR3: TGTGCCAGCAGCCTGGGACAGACCTACGAGCAGTACTTC. This sequence encodes CASSLGQTYEQYF.

Remarks on this clone: This CDR3 is also generated by other DNA sequences in the sample. The rearrangement uses TRBV10-3 and TRBJ1-2; D call uncertain. Trimming removed 4 bases from V and 3 bases from J, with 6 bases in between. The germline V gene has CDR1 ENHRY and CDR2 SYGVKD. The CDR3 has 12 amino acids. The CDR3 nucleotides are TGTGCCATCAGTGGTACAGACTATGGCTACACCTTC. This encodes CAISGTDYGYTF.

This clone has just a few counts. The CDR3 DNA is TGTGCCAGCAGTGATAATCGGGTAGCGGGAGCAGATACGCAGTATTTT. Residues: CASSDNRVAGADTQYF. This chain links TRBV25-1 with TRBJ2-3; 9 positions match TRBD2. The germline V gene encodes CDR1 MGHDK and CDR2 SYGVNS. The V gene end was trimmed by 3 bases and the J gene end by 4 bases; junction bases not matched to a gene: 8. The CDR3 sequence is 16 residues long.

The J gene is TRBJ2-7, the V gene TRBV28; 10 bases are shared with TRBD1. Looked up from germline, CDR1 is MDHEN and CDR2 is SYDVKM. This CDR3 spans 16 amino acids. V dropped 6 bases and J dropped 4; count of bases not matched to a gene: 12. CDR3 amino acids: CASSRRTGGMSYEQYF. The CDR3 DNA reads as TGTGCCAGCAGCCGTAGGACAGGGGGTATGTCTTACGAGCAGTACTTC.

A single count supports this clone. This chain joins TRBV14 and TRBJ1-6, with 9 bases that match TRBD1. The germline V gene has CDR1 SGHDN and CDR2 FVKESK. CDR3 length: 16 residues. The junction had 8 bases not matched to a gene; V was cut back by 3 bases and J by 8 bases. The CDR3 reads CASSQITGTGYSPLHF. In DNA, the CDR3 is TGTGCCAGCAGCCAGATAACCGGGACAGGGTATTCACCCCTCCACTTT.

The chain carries TRBV11-2 and TRBJ2-5, with TRBD1 matching over 9 bases. CDR1 SGHAT and CDR2 FQNNGV come from the germline V gene. J lost 5 bases, V lost 2 bases, and 9 bases had no gene match. The CDR3 totals 16 residues. The CDR3 here is CASSLFGTGLSETQYF. The CDR3 bases are TGTGCCAGCAGCTTATTCGGGACAGGGTTGTCGGAGACCCAGTACTTC. The full variable domain, in which reference TRBV11-2 and TRBJ2-5 provide the parts outside the CDR3, is EAGVAQSPRYKIIEKRQSVAFWCNPISGHATLYWYQQILGQGPKLLIQFQNNGVVDDSQLPKDRFSAERLKGVDSTLKIQPAKLEDSAVYLCASSLFGTGLSETQYFGPGTRLLVL.

With respect to this clone: The sample carries other DNA sequences with the same CDR3. The chain recombines TRBV29-1 with TRBJ1-1; D is unclear. The V gene lost 0 bases and the J gene lost 8 bases, with 13 bases spanning the gap. This CDR3 region has 13 residues. Germline CDR1 SQVTM, CDR2 ANQGSEA. As DNA, the CDR3 is TGCAGCGTTGAAGATCGCGGTTCCACCGAAGCTTTCTTT. Translated: CSVEDRGSTEAFF.

The chain links TRBV3-1 (or the pseudogene TRBV3-2) to TRBJ2-3; D is possibly TRBD2 (6 bases). V lost 2 bases, J lost 5 bases, and 8 bases lay in between. The CDR3 sequence is 13 residues long. The germline gives CDR1 LGHDT, CDR2 YNNKEL (reference sequence). CDR3 coding DNA: TGTGCCAGCAGCCAATCCGGGGGAGATACGCAGTATTTT. The encoded protein is CASSQSGGDTQYF.

The chain has TRBV18 and TRBJ1-1; D possibly corresponds to TRBD1 (5 bases). Trimming removed 6 bases at V and 7 bases at J, with 15 bases between. Germline V gene data show CDR1 as KGHSH and CDR2 as LQKENI. The CDR3 totals 13 residues. The CDR3 sequence is CASSSGFEFEAFF. As DNA, the CDR3 is TGTGCCAGCTCGTCAGGGTTTGAGTTTGAAGCTTTCTTT.

The V gene is TRBV19, the J gene TRBJ1-6, with 11 bases fitting TRBD1. This CDR3 is 18 amino acids long. The V segment lost 9 bases and the J segment 8 bases; nucleotides outside the gene matches: 18. Germline-derived CDR1 and CDR2 are LNHDA and SQIVND (reference sequence). The CDR3 loop reads CASQTGTGGSWIYSPLHF. In DNA form, the CDR3 reads TGTGCCAGCCAGACCGGGACAGGGGGAAGTTGGATCTATTCACCCCTCCACTTT.

This sequence joins TRBV2 and TRBJ1-3; D remains unclear. CDR1 and CDR2 (germline): SNHLY, FYNNEI. CDR3 length equals 14 residues. Between the trimmed V and J ends, which lost 3 bases and 0 bases, there was a span of 6 bases. CDR3 residues: CASSDSYSGNTIYF. DNA for the CDR3: TGTGCCAGCAGTGACAGTTACTCTGGAAACACCATATATTTT.

This sequence joins TRBV6-1 and TRBJ1-2; TRBD1 might be the D (5 bases). Germline V CDR1 and CDR2: MNHNS, SASEGT. V lost 2 bases to trimming and J lost 4 bases, with 17 bases between them. This CDR3 has 16 residues. CDR3 loop: CASSESTGARIYGYTF. CDR3 DNA: TGTGCCAGCAGTGAATCCACTGGGGCCCGGATCTATGGCTACACCTTC.